Shown below are 8 T cell receptor beta chains from a single sample sequenced in a study of T-cell memory formation after mild COVID-19. TCRdb redid the calling of the 5' RACE reads with MiXCR, one entry per CDR3 protein. The table includes 110,000 or so distinct CDR3 sequences, approximately 21% detected once. The sequencing input was PBMCs or a T cell subset sorted from them (not recorded which). The origin of the receptors is a man between 18 and 35 years old who had mild COVID-19 (a few samples of this study predate the infection). Cell type and time point are not known.

This chain joins TRBV5-1 and TRBJ1-2; D not certain. The CDR3 consists of 13 residues. With 2 bases removed from V and 6 bases from J, the gap between germline ends came to 11 bases. The germline V gene has CDR1 SGHRS and CDR2 YFSETQ. The CDR3, as DNA: TGCGCCAGCAGCTTAAAGTACCGGGATGGCTACACCTTC. It specifies CASSLKYRDGYTF.

This chain connects TRBV6-5 to TRBJ2-3, with D perhaps assigned TRBD1 or TRBD2 (5 bases each). The CDR3 has 15 residues. In germline, CDR1 is MNHEY, CDR2 SVGAGI. The V gene lost 4 bases and the J gene lost 2 bases, with 13 bases spanning the gap. DNA for the CDR3: TGTGCCAGCAGTTCGGGGCAGGACCACACAGATACGCAGTATTTT. Protein product: CASSSGQDHTDTQYF.

This clonotype showed up many times. CDR3 sequence: CAISEPSGGVTDTQYF. The CDR3 nucleotides are TGTGCCATCAGTGAGCCAAGCGGGGGGGTCACAGATACGCAGTATTTT. The genes are TRBV10-3 and TRBJ2-3; 10 bases are shared with TRBD2. Trimming at V came to 2 bases and at J to 2 bases, leaving 4 bases not matched to a gene. CDR3 size: 16 residues. Germline V gene data show CDR1 as ENHRY and CDR2 as SYGVKD.

The J gene is TRBJ2-7, the V gene TRBV9; D uncertain. Trimming cost V 4 bases and J 0 bases, with 14 bases left between them. The CDR3 extends over 15 amino acids. Germline lookup yields CDR1 SGDLS and CDR2 YYNGEE. The CDR3 region is CASSPQWYASYEQYF. The CDR3 coding sequence is TGTGCCAGCAGCCCCCAATGGTATGCCTCCTACGAGCAGTACTTC.

This chain uses TRBV7-9 with TRBJ2-3; D gene ambiguous. There are 15 residues in the CDR3. The V end was cut by 5 bases, the J end by 6 bases, with 18 bases between. Germline-derived CDR1 and CDR2 are SEHNR and FQNEAQ (reference sequence). CDR3 nucleotides: TGTGCCAGCAGCCCCCGGATGTCTCAGCTGGATACGCAGTATTTT. It encodes CASSPRMSQLDTQYF. Full variable domain (outside the CDR3, taken from reference TRBV7-9 and TRBJ2-3): DTGVSQNPRHKITKRGQNVTFRCDPISEHNRLYWYRQTLGQGPEFLTYFQNEAQLEKSRLLSDRFSAERPKGSFSTLEIQRTEQGDSAMYLCASSPRMSQLDTQYFGPGTRLTVL.

V gene TRBV5-1 combines with J gene TRBJ1-5; D is unresolved. The CDR3 is 14 residues long. Germline CDR1 SGHRS, CDR2 YFSETQ. Trimming took off 0 bases at V and 4 bases at J, with 8 bases between the two ends. The CDR3 nucleotides are TGCGCCAGCAGCTTGGACCCAGGAAATCAGCCCCAGCATTTT. Encoded protein: CASSLDPGNQPQHF.

This clonotype occurred a few times. The genes are TRBV5-6 and TRBJ2-3, with D unclear. The V gene lost 3 bases and the J gene lost 6 bases, with 11 bases spanning the gap. In germline, CDR1 is SGHDT, CDR2 YYEEEE. CDR3 length: 13 residues. CDR3 amino acids: CASSWGTTDTQYF. The CDR3 region has the DNA TGTGCCAGCAGCTGGGGTACGACGGATACGCAGTATTTT.

This clonotype turned up a few times. The V gene is TRBV4-1, the J gene TRBJ2-7, with D tentatively TRBD1 or TRBD2 (6 bases each). This CDR3 comprises 14 residues. The V gene lost 4 bases and the J gene lost 7 bases, with 17 bases spanning the gap. Germline values: CDR1 MGHRA, CDR2 YSYEKL. The CDR3 bases are TGCGCCAGCAGCCCCAGGATTGGGGGGCGGGAGCAGTACGTC. It codes for CASSPRIGGREQYV.